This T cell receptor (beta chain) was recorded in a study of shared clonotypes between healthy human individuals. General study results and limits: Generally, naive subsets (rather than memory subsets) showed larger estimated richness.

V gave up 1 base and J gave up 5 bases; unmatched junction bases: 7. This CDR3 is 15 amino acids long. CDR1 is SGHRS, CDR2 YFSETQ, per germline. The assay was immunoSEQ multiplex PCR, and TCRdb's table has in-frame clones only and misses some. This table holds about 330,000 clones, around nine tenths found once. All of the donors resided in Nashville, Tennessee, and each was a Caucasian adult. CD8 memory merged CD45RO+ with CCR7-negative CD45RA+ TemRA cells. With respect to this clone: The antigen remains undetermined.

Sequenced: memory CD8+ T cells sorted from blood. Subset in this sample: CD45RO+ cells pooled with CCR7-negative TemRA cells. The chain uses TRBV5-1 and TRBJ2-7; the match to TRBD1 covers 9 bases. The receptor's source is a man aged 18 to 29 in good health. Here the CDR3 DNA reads TGCGCCAGCAGCTTGAGTCCCGGGACAGGGCACGAGCAGTACTTC. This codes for CASSLSPGTGHEQYF.